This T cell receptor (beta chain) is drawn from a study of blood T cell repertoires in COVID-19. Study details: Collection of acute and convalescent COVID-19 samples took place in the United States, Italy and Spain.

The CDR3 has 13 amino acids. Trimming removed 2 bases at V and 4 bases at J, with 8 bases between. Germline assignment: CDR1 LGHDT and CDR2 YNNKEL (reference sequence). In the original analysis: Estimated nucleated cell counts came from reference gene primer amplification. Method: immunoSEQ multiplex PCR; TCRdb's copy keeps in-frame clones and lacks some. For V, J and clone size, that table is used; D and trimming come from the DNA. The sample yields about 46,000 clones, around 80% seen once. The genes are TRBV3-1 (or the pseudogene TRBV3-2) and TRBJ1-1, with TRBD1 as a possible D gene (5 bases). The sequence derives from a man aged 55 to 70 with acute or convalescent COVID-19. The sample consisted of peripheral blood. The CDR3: CASSQQGSTEAFF. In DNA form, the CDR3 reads TGTGCCAGCAGCCAACAGGGTTCCACTGAAGCTTTCTTT.